The clone carrying this TCR beta chain has only one observation. Treatment of the sample: preoperative locoregional IRX-2 cytokine immunotherapy. Samples came from a phase Ib trial of preoperative locoregional IRX-2 cytokine immunotherapy. From germline, CDR1 is MDHEN and CDR2 SYDVKM. With 5 bases clipped from V and 7 bases from J, the junction kept 8 bases outside the gene matches. The CDR3 totals 15 residues. The data stem from a study of preoperative IRX-2 immunotherapy in early breast cancer. TCRdb's table, derived via immunoSEQ multiplex PCR, lists solely in-frame clones and lacks some. The table shows tens of thousands of clones, with around four fifths occurring only once.

The sequences come from lymph node tissue, collected after IRX-2 immunotherapy. The sequence derives from a human donor with breast cancer. The chain employs TRBV28 and TRBJ1-4; 9 positions agree with TRBD1. The CDR3 reads CASSAGGTGSEKLFF. The CDR3 DNA is TGTGCCAGCAGTGCGGGGGGGACAGGGTCTGAAAAACTGTTTTTT.